The clone carrying this T cell receptor beta chain was picked up a small number of times. The junction departs from the called germline gene at one end, perhaps through a read error. Germline CDR1 and CDR2: DFQATT and SNEGSKA (reference sequence). The CDR3 is made up of 16 amino acids. The sample is drawn from a study of T-cell reconstitution after alpha-beta-depleted transplantation in children. A TCRbeta library incorporating unique molecular identifiers was prepared. MiXCR, applied by TCRdb to the PCR reads, yields one record per CDR3 protein. There are approximately 640,000 distinct CDR3 sequences in the sample; roughly 15% occur only once, and approximately 1.1% lies in the top ten.

This TCR was sampled from a human donor who donated a stem cell graft to a child with acute myeloid leukemia. V gene TRBV20-1 combines with J gene TRBJ1-5, with D perhaps matching TRBD1 (6 bases). The starting material was PBMCs from the stem cell graft donor, obtained from the stem cell graft. The CDR3 nucleotides read TGCTGTGCTAGAGGGGGAATTGGGGGAAGCAATCAGCCCCAGCATTTT. This codes for CCARGGIGGSNQPQHF.